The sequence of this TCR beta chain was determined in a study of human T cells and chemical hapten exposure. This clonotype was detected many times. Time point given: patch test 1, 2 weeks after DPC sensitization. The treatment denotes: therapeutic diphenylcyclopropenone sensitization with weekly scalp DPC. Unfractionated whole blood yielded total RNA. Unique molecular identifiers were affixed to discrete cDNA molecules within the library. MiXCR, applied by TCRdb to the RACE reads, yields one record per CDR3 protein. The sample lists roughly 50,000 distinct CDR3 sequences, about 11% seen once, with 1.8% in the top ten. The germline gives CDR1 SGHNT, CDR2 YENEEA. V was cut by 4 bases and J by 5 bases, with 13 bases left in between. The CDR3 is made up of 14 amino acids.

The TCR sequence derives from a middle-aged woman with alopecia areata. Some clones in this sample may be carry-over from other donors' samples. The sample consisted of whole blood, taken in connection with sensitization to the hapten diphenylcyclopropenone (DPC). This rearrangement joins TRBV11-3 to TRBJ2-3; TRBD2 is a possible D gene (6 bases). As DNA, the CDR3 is TGTGCCAGCAGCTCGGACTGGGGGGTAGATACGCAGTATTTT. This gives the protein CASSSDWGVDTQYF.